The clone carrying this T cell receptor beta chain was counted only a few times. The record originates from a study of response to subunit inactivated influenza vaccine. One entry per CDR3 protein results from TCRdb running MiXCR on the RT-PCR reads. The sample has fewer than 800,000 distinct CDR3 sequences; approximately 15% are singletons. Between the trimmed V and J ends, which lost 1 base and 4 bases, there was a span of 11 bases. The CDR3 loop spans 15 amino acids. CDR1 is LGHNA and CDR2 is YNFKEQ in the germline V gene. The clonotype originates from a man aged 50 to 59 who received an inactivated influenza vaccine. The specimen was PBMCs from blood, collected about 11 days after vaccination. The V and J genes are TRBV4-2 and TRBJ1-5; perhaps TRBD1 as D (5 bases). The CDR3 here is CASSQGGTGNQPQHF. The CDR3 bases are TGTGCCAGCAGCCAAGGCGGGACGGGGAATCAGCCCCAGCATTTT.